This T cell receptor (beta chain) was observed in a study of blood T cell repertoires in COVID-19. Assay used: immunoSEQ multiplex PCR; TCRdb lists only in-frame clones, some missing. The sample has roughly 210,000 clones; around 86% are singletons. The CDR3 is 17 amino acids. J lost 8 bases, V lost 1 base, and 6 bases had no gene match. In germline, CDR1 is SGHTA, CDR2 FQGNSA. The rearrangement links TRBV7-2 to TRBJ1-6; 12 positions match TRBD1. The TCR was taken from a man aged 30 to 45 in a cohort exposed to, infected with or recovered from COVID-19 (not recorded which). Sequences were obtained from PBMCs or T cells enriched from blood (not recorded which). CDR3 protein: CASSLVGTGGPHSPLHF. The CDR3 nucleotides read TGTGCCAGCAGCTTAGTTGGGACAGGGGGCCCGCATTCACCCCTCCACTTT.